The 24 T cell receptor beta chains in this list originate from one sample, sequenced in a study of early T cells in non-severe SARS-CoV-2 infection. Each CDR3 protein gets one entry after TCRdb re-called the 5' RACE reads with MiXCR. Of about 77,000 distinct CDR3 sequences listed, 9% to 10% were seen once; the top ten hold around 4.6%. Sequencing used whole blood. The receptors here all came from an adult who was a healthcare worker with PCR-confirmed SARS-CoV-2 infection or an uninfected control (not recorded which).

In its sample, this clonotype was seen a few times. V gene TRBV28 combines with J gene TRBJ1-5; unclear D gene. Germline V gene data show CDR1 as MDHEN and CDR2 as SYDVKM. V lost 5 bases to trimming and J lost 7 bases, with 18 bases between them. This CDR3 spans 15 amino acids. Here the CDR3 DNA reads TGTGCCAGCAGTCCACCTCGGGCCCTACCCCAGCCCCAGCATTTT. It codes for CASSPPRALPQPQHF.

The rearrangement links TRBV6-1 to TRBJ2-2; D gene ambiguous. From germline, CDR1 is MNHNS and CDR2 SASEGT. The CDR3 extends over 14 amino acids. V was trimmed by 3 bases and J by 1 base, leaving 6 bases between them. The CDR3 spells CASSDLRNTGELFF. For the CDR3, the DNA is TGTGCCAGCAGTGACCTGAGGAACACCGGGGAGCTGTTTTTT.

This clonotype has more than one count but fewer than ten. The CDR3 nucleotides are TGCAGTGCTAGAGAGTTCGCCGGGACTAGCGGGATCACAGATACGCAGTATTTT. Its protein is CSAREFAGTSGITDTQYF. This chain joins TRBV20-1 and TRBJ2-3; TRBD2 matches at 13 bases. The ends lost 0 bases at V and 2 bases at J; junction bases unmatched: 8. This CDR3 region has 18 residues. Per germline, CDR1 DFQATT and CDR2 SNEGSKA (reference sequence).

This clonotype was seen a few times. The chain couples TRBV6-2 or TRBV6-3 to TRBJ1-5; D not certain. CDR3 length: 14 amino acids. V was pared by 2 bases and J by 4 bases, with 9 bases between. Germline V gene data show CDR1 as MNHEY and CDR2 as SVGEGT. The CDR3 sequence is CASSYSGLNQPQHF. DNA for the CDR3: TGTGCCAGCAGTTACAGCGGGCTGAATCAGCCCCAGCATTTT.

Regarding this clonotype: The junction does not match germline at one end; this may be a read error. The chain uses TRBV20-1 and TRBJ1-3, with 7 bases identical to TRBD1. Germline assignment: CDR1 DFQATT and CDR2 SNEGSKA (reference sequence). The CDR3 contains 16 residues. This CDR3 reads CSAKQGPASSGNAIYF. For the CDR3, the DNA is TGCAGTGCTAAACAGGGGCCTGCCTCCTCTGGAAACGCCATATATTTT.

The J gene is TRBJ2-1, the V gene TRBV30; no reliable D call. Germline-derived CDR1 and CDR2 are GTSNPN and SVGIG (reference sequence). Trimming cost V 0 bases and J 6 bases, with 3 bases left between them. The CDR3 runs 11 residues. The CDR3 DNA sequence: TGTGCCTGGAGTGTATTCAATGAGCAGTTCTTC. Translating gives CAWSVFNEQFF.

This clonotype occurred many times. This sequence joins TRBV28 and TRBJ2-7; TRBD1 might be the D (6 bases). V was trimmed by 6 bases and J by 3 bases, leaving 15 bases between them. The germline CDR1 and CDR2 sequences are MDHEN and SYDVKM. CDR3 size: 14 residues. The CDR3 DNA reads as TGTGCCAGCAGGCCTACAGGGCAGTACTACGAGCAGTACTTC. Amino acids: CASRPTGQYYEQYF.

The V and J genes are TRBV28 and TRBJ1-2; D gene ambiguous. The germline CDR1 and CDR2 sequences are MDHEN and SYDVKM. CDR3 size: 13 residues. Deletions cut 6 bases from V and 5 bases from J, with 13 bases between. The CDR3 here is CASSTTVSYGYTF. Written as DNA, the CDR3 is TGTGCCAGCAGCACCACCGTTTCTTATGGCTACACCTTC.

The CDR3 nucleotides read TGCAGCGTTCCGGGGGGCGGGGAGCTGTTTTTT. This translates into CSVPGGGELFF. The V and J genes are TRBV29-1 and TRBJ2-2; 7 bases fit TRBD2. CDR3 length equals 11 residues. The J segment lost 7 bases and the V segment lost 5 bases, leaving 1 base of the junction unmatched. CDR1 SQVTM and CDR2 ANQGSEA come from the germline V gene.

This clonotype was picked up many times. The chain couples TRBV6-1 to TRBJ2-5; tentatively, D is TRBD1 (6 bases). V lost 6 bases to trimming and J lost 5 bases, with 16 bases between them. The CDR3 consists of 14 residues. CDR1 is MNHNS, CDR2 SASEGT, per germline. The CDR3 nucleotides read TGTGCCAGCAGCCTTGACAGGCTTCGGGAGACCCAGTACTTC. It encodes CASSLDRLRETQYF.

This clonotype was seen repeatedly, ten times or more. The V call is TRBV27, the J call TRBJ2-1; D call uncertain. There are 15 residues in the CDR3. Trimming took 0 bases from V and 7 from J, leaving 13 bases between them. Looked up from germline, CDR1 is MNHEY and CDR2 is SMNVEV (reference sequence). CDR3 DNA: TGTGCCAGCAGTTTATCGACCCTCCTTGGGAATGAGCAGTTCTTC. It specifies CASSLSTLLGNEQFF.

Only a few counts were recorded for this clonotype. The chain carries TRBV6-5 and TRBJ2-6; 7 bases map to TRBD2. This CDR3 is 17 amino acids long. Germline-derived CDR1 and CDR2 are MNHEY and SVGAGI. With 6 bases clipped from V and 2 bases from J, the junction kept 10 bases outside the gene matches. This CDR3 is CASRNPSGGTGANVLTF. CDR3 coding DNA: TGTGCCAGCAGGAACCCTTCGGGAGGTACTGGGGCCAACGTCCTGACTTTC.

The rearrangement uses TRBV6-1 and TRBJ2-3; 11 bases agree with TRBD2. V dropped 4 bases and J dropped 8; count of bases not matched to a gene: 11. Germline CDR1 reads MNHNS; CDR2 reads SASEGT. The CDR3 covers 16 residues. CDR3 nucleotides: TGTGCCAGCAGTGGATATAGCGGGAGGGCCCAGGGTACGCAGTATTTT. Its protein product is CASSGYSGRAQGTQYF.

This clonotype has at least ten counts. This rearrangement joins TRBV6-5 to TRBJ2-3; TRBD2 matches at 12 bases. Losses at the gene ends were 4 bases for V and 8 bases for J; bases not matched to a gene: 16. The germline V gene has CDR1 MNHEY and CDR2 SVGAGI. The CDR3 covers 18 residues. The CDR3 coding sequence is TGTGCCAGCAGTTGGACCCCCTTGACTAGCGGGAGCCTCGGTACGCAGTATTTT. This translates into CASSWTPLTSGSLGTQYF.

In its sample, this clonotype was seen a few times. This sequence joins TRBV19 and TRBJ2-1; 8 bases fit TRBD2. The length of the CDR3 is 16 residues. CDR1 is LNHDA, CDR2 SQIVND, per germline (reference sequence). V lost 2 bases, J lost 3 bases, and 6 bases stayed unmatched. DNA of the CDR3: TGTGCCAGTAGTATATCCGGGAGCGGGAGCTACAATGAGCAGTTCTTC. Protein: CASSISGSGSYNEQFF.

In this sample, this clonotype turned up a few times. This sequence joins TRBV5-4 and TRBJ2-5; 12 positions agree with TRBD2. Germline V lookup: CDR1 SGHNT, CDR2 YYREEE (reference sequence). J was trimmed by 4 bases and V by 4 bases; bases with no gene match: 5. The CDR3 loop spans 15 amino acids. CDR3 sequence reads: CASSPRTSGIETQYF. DNA for the CDR3: TGTGCCAGCAGCCCCAGGACTAGCGGGATAGAGACCCAGTACTTC.

This clonotype was found many times. The rearrangement uses TRBV7-6 and TRBJ2-1; D possibly matches TRBD1 or TRBD2 (5 bases each). The germline gives CDR1 SGHVS, CDR2 FNYEAQ. The CDR3 is 15 amino acids. Trimming left V 5 bases short and J 3 bases short, with 14 bases between. The CDR3 protein is CASSSPGPNYNEQFF. In DNA, the CDR3 is TGTGCCAGCAGCAGTCCGGGACCAAACTACAATGAGCAGTTCTTC.

This clonotype was counted ten times or more. This sequence joins TRBV7-2 and TRBJ2-7; 10 bases line up with TRBD1. The V and J ends lost 5 bases and 7 bases, in that order; junction bases with no gene match: 8. The CDR3 contains 14 residues. Germline loops: CDR1 SGHTA, CDR2 FQGNSA. The chain's CDR3 is CASSARQGAGEQYF. The CDR3 bases are TGTGCCAGCAGCGCGAGACAGGGGGCAGGAGAGCAGTACTTC.

This clonotype was picked up many times. The chain joins TRBV28 to TRBJ1-3; no firm D call. This CDR3 has 13 amino acids. Deletions cut 5 bases from V and 0 bases from J, with 5 bases between. The germline CDR1 and CDR2 sequences are MDHEN and SYDVKM. The CDR3 sequence is CASSGYSGNTIYF. CDR3 sequence (DNA): TGTGCCAGCAGTGGCTACTCTGGAAACACCATATATTTT.

This clonotype was seen at least ten times. This chain uses TRBV7-2 with TRBJ2-1; D may be TRBD2 (6 bases). CDR1 SGHTA and CDR2 FQGNSA come from the germline V gene. The V end was cut by 5 bases, the J end by 0 bases, with 11 bases between. This CDR3 comprises 15 residues. CDR3 in DNA: TGTGCCAGCAGCCGGGGAGCGGGCTCCTACAATGAGCAGTTCTTC. Its protein is CASSRGAGSYNEQFF.

The chain employs TRBV19 and TRBJ2-3; D remains ambiguous. The ends were cut back, 3 bases at V and 10 bases at J, with 11 bases in the middle. In germline, CDR1 is LNHDA, CDR2 SQIVND (reference sequence). The CDR3 is 12 residues long. The CDR3 DNA sequence: TGTGCCAGTAGTATCTCCGGGTGGGCGCAGTATTTT. Translation: CASSISGWAQYF.

In this sample, this clonotype turned up a few times. This chain links TRBV3-1 with TRBJ2-1; 7 positions match TRBD2. V lost 6 bases and J lost 4; bases outside the gene matches: 12. The CDR3 length is 16 residues. The V gene's germline CDR1 is LGHDT and CDR2 YNNKEL (reference sequence). The CDR3: CASSLERTRAYNEQFF. Written as DNA, the CDR3 is TGTGCCAGCAGTCTAGAAAGGACTAGAGCGTACAATGAGCAGTTCTTC.

This clonotype has only a few counts. V is TRBV30 and J is TRBJ2-1, with D possibly TRBD2 on 6 matching bases. The V gene's germline CDR1 is GTSNPN and CDR2 SVGIG (reference sequence). V lost 6 bases and J lost 4, with 7 bases in between. There are 11 residues in the CDR3. The CDR3 DNA follows: TGTGCCTGTCGGGAGTACAATGAGCAGTTCTTC. Its protein is CACREYNEQFF.

This clonotype was observed at least ten times. In nucleotides, the CDR3 is TGTGCCAGCAGTGACGGACAGGGGGCTTCACCCCTCCACTTT. Protein product: CASSDGQGASPLHF. The V and J genes are TRBV6-4 and TRBJ1-6; TRBD1 matches at 11 bases. V trimming: 2 bases; J trimming: 9 bases; junction bases outside the gene matches: 0. Germline CDR1 is MRHNA and CDR2 is SNTAGT. The CDR3 sequence is 14 residues long.